This is a list of T cell receptor beta chains from one sample in a study of identical twins. TCRdb re-analysed the 5' RACE reads in MiXCR, keeping a single row per CDR3 protein. The table has 200,000 to 250,000 distinct CDR3 sequences, approximately 5.9% seen once; the top ten hold 14% to 15%. The data were also submitted as part of a second study, on T cells expressing NK-cell markers.

Sequencing was performed on CD8+ T cells sorted from blood. The source is a woman aged 18-29 years in good health. Each CDR3 is given with its conserved first and last residue. A D gene is named only where the DNA matches it firmly. Expanded clones get a size class; other rows say once, few or many, or leave the size out.

few	.	TRBJ2-1	TRBV13	CASSLGSGGGHEQFF	TGTGCCAGCAGCTTAGGTTCAGGCGGGGGCCATGAGCAGTTCTTC
few	TRBD2	TRBJ2-1	TRBV7-9	CASSLVTSGGAYEQFF	TGTGCCAGCAGCTTAGTTACTAGCGGGGGGGCATATGAGCAGTTCTTC
few	.	TRBJ1-1	TRBV12-3/TRBV12-4	CASSFTSPTEAFF	TGTGCCAGCAGTTTTACTTCCCCCACTGAAGCTTTCTTT
few	.	TRBJ2-7	TRBV5-6	CASSLQGAEQYF	TGTGCCAGCAGCCTCCAAGGGGCCGAGCAGTACTTC
many	.	TRBJ2-3	TRBV5-1	CASSLAGTDTQYF	TGCGCCAGCAGCTTGGCGGGCACAGATACGCAGTATTTT
few	TRBD2	TRBJ2-7	TRBV25-1	CASSAPWGSGTSGRYEQYF	TGTGCCAGCAGTGCCCCATGGGGGTCGGGAACTAGCGGGAGGTACGAGCAGTACTTC
few	.	TRBJ2-7	TRBV20-1	CSAGSNYEQYF	TGCAGTGCTGGATCAAACTACGAGCAGTACTTC
many	TRBD2	TRBJ2-2	TRBV11-1	CASSFTPGLAGHPGELFF	TGTGCCAGCAGCTTCACGCCGGGACTAGCGGGACACCCCGGGGAGCTGTTTTTT
few	.	TRBJ2-7	TRBV20-1	CSARDGSSTVEQYF	TGCAGTGCTAGAGATGGTAGCTCCACTGTGGAGCAGTACTTC
many	TRBD1	TRBJ2-1	TRBV11-2	CASSRTQGNEQFF	TGTGCCAGCAGCCGGACACAGGGGAATGAGCAGTTCTTC
.	.	TRBJ2-7	TRBV12-5	CASGLTGPEVVYEQYF	TGTGCTAGTGGTTTGACAGGGCCCGAGGTGGTCTACGAGCAGTACTTC
.	TRBD1	TRBJ2-7	TRBV20-1	CSARLGQGFYEQYF	TGCAGTGCTAGACTTGGACAGGGCTTCTACGAGCAGTACTTC
.	.	TRBJ2-1	TRBV9	CASSGLADTYNEQFF	TGTGCCAGCAGCGGTTTGGCGGATACCTACAATGAGCAGTTCTTC
many	.	TRBJ1-1	TRBV10-3	CAIMSRRYTEAFF	TGTGCCATCATGAGCCGCCGTTACACTGAAGCTTTCTTT
few	TRBD1	TRBJ1-1	TRBV5-1	CASSDRGPNTEAFF	TGCGCCAGCAGCGACAGGGGGCCTAACACTGAAGCTTTCTTT
few	.	TRBJ2-1	TRBV25-1	CASNARGYNEQFF	TGTGCCAGCAACGCCAGGGGTTACAATGAGCAGTTCTTC
few	TRBD2	TRBJ2-7	TRBV27	CASSLVAGGRYEQYF	TGTGCCAGCAGTTTAGTAGCGGGAGGGAGGTACGAGCAGTACTTC
.	.	TRBJ1-3	TRBV7-9	CASSWTDSGNTIYF	TGTGCCAGCAGCTGGACAGACTCTGGAAACACCATATATTTT
many	.	TRBJ1-2	TRBV12-3/TRBV12-4	CASSPDDSYGYTF	TGTGCCAGCAGTCCTGACGACAGTTATGGCTACACCTTC
many	TRBD1	TRBJ2-7	TRBV19	CASSIGDSQSYEQYF	TGTGCCAGTAGTATTGGGGACAGCCAGTCCTACGAGCAGTACTTC
.	.	TRBJ2-1	TRBV3-1	CACSQVSDLSSYNEQFF	TGTGCCTGCAGCCAAGTATCGGACCTAAGCTCCTACAATGAGCAGTTCTTC
.	TRBD2	TRBJ2-5	TRBV6-2/TRBV6-3	CASSYGAGAQETQYF	TGTGCCAGCAGTTACGGAGCGGGGGCTCAAGAGACCCAGTACTTC
many	TRBD2	TRBJ2-1	TRBV11-2	CASSLTSVNEQFF	TGTGCCAGCAGCTTGACTAGCGTCAATGAGCAGTTCTTC